These 30 T cell receptor beta chains originate from one sample sequenced in a study of beta chain features in type 1 diabetes. Study-level points and caveats: Among patients with Type 1 diabetes, TCRB CDR3s were moderately but significantly shorter in every one of the four CD4+ subsets.

No antigens are known for them. Isolated RNA was reverse transcribed in full, so expressed TCRB transcripts were sequenced. Here immunoSEQ multiplex PCR was the method, and the copy in TCRdb shows in-frame clones only, minus some. The sample lists hundreds of thousands of clones, around an eighth occurring once. Material: naive CD4+ T cells from blood. The receptor set was obtained from a man between 18 and 35 years old with type 1 diabetes.

The rearrangement links TRBV21-1 to TRBJ1-2; the tabulated D call, TRBD1, remains unverified against the DNA. TRBV21-1 is annotated as a pseudogene. This CDR3 comprises 13 residues. DNA of the CDR3: TGTGCCAGCAGCAAAGACAGGGCAGGTGGCTACACCTTC. Protein: CASSKDRAGGYTF.

For the CDR3, the DNA is TGCGCCAGCACCTGCGGGGACACAAACACTGAAGCTTTCTTT. It codes for CASTCGDTNTEAFF. The rearrangement joins TRBV23-1 to TRBJ1-1; tentative D call: TRBD1 (6 bases). TRBV23-1 is assigned to the ORF class and has an uncertain function. The CDR3 loop spans 14 amino acids. Trimming stripped 7 bases from V and 2 bases from J, with 14 bases between.

This chain joins TRBV6-1 and TRBJ2-1; a possible D gene is TRBD2 (7 bases). Germline assignment: CDR1 MNHNS and CDR2 SASEGT. Trimming cost V 1 base and J 4 bases, with 17 bases left between them. The CDR3 loop spans 17 amino acids. The CDR3 spells CASSEGGARGAYNEQFF. CDR3 nucleotide sequence: TGTGCCAGCAGTGAAGGTGGGGCACGGGGGGCGTACAATGAGCAGTTCTTC.

The chain recombines TRBV25-1 with TRBJ1-1; 7 nucleotides match TRBD1. Germline trimming cut 5 bases from V and 6 bases from J; bases unmatched to any gene: 9. This CDR3 spans 14 amino acids. The germline V gene encodes CDR1 MGHDK and CDR2 SYGVNS. The CDR3 here is CASSKGQTVAEAFF. CDR3 nucleotide sequence: TGTGCCAGCAGTAAGGGACAGACGGTGGCTGAAGCTTTCTTT.

This rearrangement joins TRBV27 to TRBJ1-2, with 8 bases identical to TRBD1. CDR1 is MNHEY and CDR2 is SMNVEV in the germline V gene (reference sequence). J lost 7 bases, V lost 4 bases, and 11 bases had no gene match. The CDR3 spans 15 residues. The CDR3 DNA reads TGTGCCAGCAGTTCCCTAACGGACAGGGTCGGTGGCTACACCTTC. Its translation is CASSSLTDRVGGYTF.

The V gene is TRBV5-6, the J gene TRBJ1-3; D perhaps matches TRBD1 (5 bases). Trimming took 3 bases from V and 1 from J, leaving 11 bases between them. This CDR3 spans 15 amino acids. Per germline, CDR1 SGHDT and CDR2 YYEEEE. The CDR3 sequence is CASSSGDWSGNTIYF. DNA for the CDR3: TGTGCCAGCAGCTCGGGGGATTGGTCTGGAAACACCATATATTTT.

The genes are TRBV29-1 and TRBJ1-1, with D possibly matching TRBD1 (5 bases). The CDR3 loop spans 13 amino acids. Germline CDR1 reads SQVTM; CDR2 reads ANQGSEA. V was shortened by 3 bases and J by 4 bases, with 12 bases between the two germline ends. In DNA form, the CDR3 reads TGCAGCGTTGAGGGGCGGTTGGGCACTGAAGCTTTCTTT. It is translated as CSVEGRLGTEAFF.

CDR3 coding DNA: TGTGCCTGGAGTCTTGGGACAGCGAACACTGAAGCTTTCTTT. Translation gives CAWSLGTANTEAFF. The rearrangement joins TRBV30 to TRBJ1-1; 7 bases are shared with TRBD1. Germline CDR1 GTSNPN, CDR2 SVGIG (reference sequence). The CDR3 has 14 amino acids. J lost 1 base, V lost 2 bases, and 4 bases had no gene match.

A note on this clone: The sample contains more than one DNA sequence encoding this CDR3. The chain uses TRBV7-9 and TRBJ1-2; D call uncertain. Trimming cost V 5 bases and J 2 bases, with 9 bases left between them. Germline values: CDR1 SEHNR, CDR2 FQNEAQ (reference sequence). CDR3 length: 13 residues. This CDR3 is CASSLTSNYGYTF. For the CDR3, the DNA is TGTGCCAGCAGCCTGACATCAAACTATGGCTACACCTTC.

The V call is TRBV18, the J call TRBJ2-1, with TRBD2 identical over 13 bases. The trim removed 4 bases at V and 1 base at J, leaving 1 base unmatched. CDR1 and CDR2 (germline): KGHSH, LQKENI. The CDR3 loop spans 16 amino acids. Here the CDR3 DNA reads TGTGCCAGCTCACAGGGACTAGCGGGGTCCTACAATGAGCAGTTCTTC. It is translated as CASSQGLAGSYNEQFF.

The V and J genes are TRBV25-1 and TRBJ1-4; possible D gene TRBD1, 6 bases. Germline lookup yields CDR1 MGHDK and CDR2 SYGVNS. Trimming took off 2 bases at V and 5 bases at J, with 15 bases between the two ends. The CDR3 spans 16 residues. Here the CDR3 DNA reads TGTGCCAGCAGTGAACCGGGGGCGTCGGTGAATGAAAAACTGTTTTTT. Translating gives CASSEPGASVNEKLFF.

This clone occurred a few times. V is TRBV5-1 and J is TRBJ2-2; 7 bases agree with TRBD1. The CDR3 runs to 14 residues. V was pared by 8 bases and J by 7 bases, with 11 bases of the junction left unmatched. Germline lookup yields CDR1 SGHRS and CDR2 YFSETQ. CDR3 residues: CASNPDRAVGELFF. CDR3 in DNA: TGCGCCAGTAACCCTGACAGGGCGGTCGGGGAGCTGTTTTTT.

This chain uses TRBV6-5 with TRBJ2-2; D gene ambiguous. Germline V gene lookup returns CDR1 MNHEY and CDR2 SVGAGI. The CDR3 contains 13 residues. V was trimmed by 5 bases and J by 1 base, leaving 5 bases between them. The CDR3, as DNA: TGTGCCAGCAGTGAATTGAACACCGGGGAGCTGTTTTTT. It codes for CASSELNTGELFF.

This clone has just a few counts. Other DNA sequences of this sample code for an identical CDR3. V usage is TRBV9 and J usage is TRBJ1-6; the match to TRBD1 covers 8 bases. Per the germline V gene, CDR1 is SGDLS and CDR2 is YYNGEE. The J segment lost 12 bases and the V segment lost 3 bases, leaving 5 bases of the junction unmatched. This CDR3 comprises 13 residues. The CDR3 protein is CASSAGQGGPLHF. In DNA, the CDR3 is TGTGCCAGCAGCGCCGGACAGGGTGGACCCCTCCACTTT.

This rearrangement joins TRBV30 to TRBJ1-1, with TRBD1 as a possible D gene (5 bases). The CDR3 spans 14 residues. Looked up from germline, CDR1 is GTSNPN and CDR2 is SVGIG (reference sequence). V was clipped by 4 bases and J by 1 base, with 13 bases between them. The CDR3 is CAWTRGTANTEAFF. CDR3 DNA sequence: TGTGCCTGGACAAGAGGGACTGCGAACACTGAAGCTTTCTTT.

J is TRBJ1-2 and V is TRBV6-5; 8 nucleotides line up with TRBD1. This CDR3 is built from 13 residues. Looked up from germline, CDR1 is MNHEY and CDR2 is SVGAGI. The V gene end was trimmed by 6 bases and the J gene end by 7 bases; junction bases not matched to a gene: 7. This chain's CDR3 is CASRIGTGGGYTF. As DNA, the CDR3 is TGTGCCAGCAGAATCGGGACAGGAGGTGGCTACACCTTC.

The chain joins TRBV9 to TRBJ2-3, with TRBD2 as a possible D gene (6 bases). The CDR3 sequence is 15 residues long. Germline V gene data show CDR1 as SGDLS and CDR2 as YYNGEE. V was cut by 4 bases and J by 0 bases, with 12 bases left in between. CDR3 DNA: TGTGCCAGCAGCAAAGGGACTCTTAGCACAGATACGCAGTATTTT. This gives the protein CASSKGTLSTDTQYF. The complete variable domain, with remaining parts taken from reference TRBV9 and TRBJ2-3, reads DSGVTQTPKHLITATGQRVTLRCSPRSGDLSVYWYQQSLDQGLQFLIQYYNGEERAKGNILERFSAQQFPDLHSELNLSSLELGDSALYFCASSKGTLSTDTQYFGPGTRLTVL.

This rearrangement joins TRBV5-1 to TRBJ1-2; 11 bases line up with TRBD1. J was trimmed by 12 bases and V by 3 bases; bases with no gene match: 4. CDR1 and CDR2 from the germline V gene are SGHRS and YFSETQ. The CDR3 is made up of 12 amino acids. The CDR3 DNA sequence: TGCGCCAGCAGCTGGACAGGGGGCGAGGACACCTTC. It codes for CASSWTGGEDTF.

This chain connects TRBV30 to TRBJ2-5; D call uncertain. Gene TRBJ2-7 matches the end of the DNA better, so the J call may be wrong. Germline CDR1 GTSNPN, CDR2 SVGIG (reference sequence). The CDR3 consists of 14 residues. The CDR3 region has the DNA TGTGCCTGGAGACCGACTCCGAGCTCCTACGAGCAGTACTTC. Protein product: CAWRPTPSSYEQYF.

This clone was detected a few times. The rearrangement uses TRBV5-6 and TRBJ1-2; tentative D call: TRBD1 (5 bases). The germline gives CDR1 SGHDT, CDR2 YYEEEE. This CDR3 has 12 residues. V lost 4 bases and J 4 bases, leaving 8 bases between the germline ends. This CDR3 is CASSVTAYGYTF. In DNA form, the CDR3 reads TGTGCCAGCAGCGTGACAGCCTATGGCTACACCTTC.

This clone came up a few times. This chain links TRBV7-2 with TRBJ1-5; D is unresolved. The CDR3 covers 15 residues. The germline V and J ends were trimmed by 2 bases and 2 bases, with 10 bases remaining between them. Germline CDR1 is SGHTA and CDR2 is FQGNSA. The CDR3: CASSLLAMGNQPQHF. The CDR3 nucleotides are TGTGCCAGCAGCTTATTGGCGATGGGCAATCAGCCCCAGCATTTT.

The CDR3 sequence is CASNIPGRDGYTF. CDR3 bases: TGTGCCAGCAACATCCCAGGGAGGGATGGCTACACCTTC. V is TRBV28 and J is TRBJ1-2, with TRBD1 as a possible D gene (5 bases). V gave up 7 bases and J gave up 6 bases, with 15 bases separating them. This CDR3 comprises 13 residues. CDR1 is MDHEN, CDR2 SYDVKM, per germline.

This chain connects TRBV5-1 to TRBJ1-1, with D perhaps matching TRBD1 (5 bases). The V end was cut by 4 bases, the J end by 1 base, with 8 bases between. The CDR3 length is 13 residues. In germline, CDR1 is SGHRS, CDR2 YFSETQ. The CDR3 protein is CASSKQENTEAFF. CDR3 in DNA: TGCGCCAGCAGCAAACAGGAGAACACTGAAGCTTTCTTT.

This rearrangement joins TRBV12-5 to TRBJ2-5; D is ambiguous. The V gene lost 3 bases and the J gene lost 5 bases, with 4 bases spanning the gap. The length of the CDR3 is 11 residues. Per the germline V gene, CDR1 is LGHNT and CDR2 is FRNRAP. This CDR3 reads CASGFAETQYF. The CDR3 bases are TGTGCTAGTGGTTTCGCGGAGACCCAGTACTTC. The variable domain in full, completed from reference TRBV12-5 and TRBJ2-5, reads DARVTQTPRHKVTEMGQEVTMRCQPILGHNTVFWYRQTMMQGLELLAYFRNRAPLDDSGMPKDRFSAEMPDATLATLKIQPSEPRDSAVYFCASGFAETQYFGPGTRLLVL.

Worth noting for this clone: Different DNA sequences within this sample yield the same CDR3. The genes are TRBV28 and TRBJ2-7; D gene uncertain. Deletions cut 2 bases from V and 6 bases from J, with 5 bases between. The CDR3 extends over 11 amino acids. Germline V gene lookup returns CDR1 MDHEN and CDR2 SYDVKM. The CDR3 DNA is TGTGCCAGCAGTTTAATAGGCGAGCAGTACTTC. It yields the protein CASSLIGEQYF.

As concerns this clone: Different DNA sequences within this sample yield the same CDR3. The chain couples TRBV30 to TRBJ2-5; D gene uncertain. The V and J ends lost 0 bases and 1 base respectively, with 3 bases between them. From germline, CDR1 is GTSNPN and CDR2 SVGIG (reference sequence). The CDR3 runs 12 residues. CDR3 DNA: TGTGCCTGGAGTGTAATCCAAGAGACCCAGTACTTC. It codes for CAWSVIQETQYF.

The genes are TRBV6-6 and TRBJ2-1; 11 bases fit TRBD1. CDR1 is MNHNY, CDR2 SVGAGI, per germline (reference sequence). This CDR3 is built from 15 residues. With 6 bases clipped from V and 8 bases from J, the junction kept 9 bases outside the gene matches. Here the CDR3 reads CASSRPGQGGDEQFF. The CDR3 DNA sequence: TGTGCCAGCAGCCGCCCGGGACAGGGGGGCGATGAGCAGTTCTTC.

This clone has more than one count but fewer than ten. Other DNA sequences in this specimen translate into the identical CDR3. The chain combines TRBV7-2 with TRBJ1-1; perhaps TRBD1 as D (5 bases). The CDR3 spans 14 residues. The ends were cut back, 3 bases at V and 0 bases at J, with 8 bases in the middle. Per the germline V gene, CDR1 is SGHTA and CDR2 is FQGNSA. CDR3 sequence: CASSLGTVNTEAFF. The CDR3 nucleotides read TGTGCCAGCAGCTTGGGGACGGTGAACACTGAAGCTTTCTTT. Complete variable domain (other parts from reference TRBV7-2 and TRBJ1-1): GAGVSQSPSNKVTEKGKDVELRCDPISGHTALYWYRQSLGQGLEFLIYFQGNSAPDKSGLPSDRFSAERTGGSVSTLTIQRTQQEDSAVYLCASSLGTVNTEAFFGQGTRLTVV.

The V call is TRBV11-2, the J call TRBJ1-1, with TRBD1 identical over 7 bases. This CDR3 has 14 amino acids. The ends lost 3 bases at V and 0 bases at J; junction bases unmatched: 1. Germline V gives CDR1 SGHAT, CDR2 FQNNGV. CDR3 bases: TGTGCCAGCAGCTTGGGACAGTTGAACACTGAAGCTTTCTTT. Residues: CASSLGQLNTEAFF.

This clone has a handful of counts. The genes are TRBV4-1 and TRBJ2-4; D is unclear. The V and J ends lost 3 bases and 1 base respectively, with 7 bases between them. CDR3 length equals 14 residues. CDR1 is MGHRA and CDR2 is YSYEKL in the germline V gene. CDR3 nucleotide sequence: TGCGCCAGCAGCCACCCTGCGGCCAAAAACATTCAGTACTTC. Translated: CASSHPAAKNIQYF.